The 17 T cell receptor beta chains below come from one sample, sequenced in a study of T cells in Graves' hyperthyroidism and ophthalmopathy. RNA transcripts were the template for amplifying TCR beta CDR3 regions. Using the HTBI primer set, a first-round RT-PCR was run on the TCR CDR3. TCRdb passed the multiplex PCR reads through MiXCR, listing each CDR3 protein once. This table holds about 410,000 distinct CDR3 sequences, under 15% found once. Specimen: blood. Every receptor here comes from a man in his late teens or twenties with Graves' ophthalmopathy.

As for this clonotype: This may stem from a read error, because a much larger clone lies one nucleotide away. J is TRBJ1-5 and V is TRBV12-3 or TRBV12-4, with 7 bases lining up with TRBD1. The J call is doubtful: the DNA matches TRBJ2-3 better. The length of the CDR3 is 11 residues. CDR3 DNA sequence: TGTGCCAGCAGTTTGACAGGGCACCAGTATTTT. It yields the protein CASSLTGHQYF.

V and J are TRBV4-1 and TRBJ1-5, with 9 bases lining up with TRBD1. CDR3 length: 15 residues. The V gene's germline CDR1 is MGHRA and CDR2 YSYEKL. Trimming cost V 1 base and J 2 bases; bases outside gene matches: 0. Here the CDR3 reads CASSQGDRGNQPQHF. The CDR3 DNA reads TGCGCCAGCAGCCAAGGGGACAGGGGCAATCAGCCCCAGCATTTT.

This clonotype was recorded many times. The chain uses TRBV12-3 or TRBV12-4 and TRBJ2-7; D remains ambiguous. This CDR3 contains 13 residues. Trimming removed 4 bases from V and 2 bases from J, with 9 bases in between. This CDR3 is CASSYLVTYEQYF. The CDR3 nucleotides are TGTGCCAGCAGTTACCTAGTAACCTACGAGCAGTACTTC.

This clonotype has more than one count but fewer than ten. V and J are TRBV5-1 and TRBJ2-3; 8 bases map to TRBD2. The CDR3 consists of 16 residues. Trimming removed 0 bases from V and 0 bases from J; junction bases left unmatched: 3. Germline V lookup: CDR1 SGHRS, CDR2 YFSETQ. The CDR3 DNA reads TGCGCCAGCAGCTTGGATGCTAGCGGGAGCACAGATACGCAGTATTTT. This encodes CASSLDASGSTDTQYF.

This clonotype was seen a handful of times. The genes are TRBV6-2 or TRBV6-3 and TRBJ1-5, with 11 positions matching TRBD1. Germline assignment: CDR1 MNHEY and CDR2 SVGEGT. The CDR3 is made up of 14 amino acids. V shed 8 bases and J 6 bases; nucleotides not matched to a gene: 6. For the CDR3, the DNA is TGTGCCAGCGTAGGGGGACAGGGGGGTCAGCCCCAGCATTTT. It translates to CASVGGQGGQPQHF.

This clonotype came up many times. This chain links TRBV12-3 or TRBV12-4 with TRBJ1-1; D gene uncertain. V lost 7 bases to trimming and J lost 4 bases, with 13 bases between them. CDR3 length: 13 amino acids. The CDR3 DNA reads as TGTGCCAGCACCATAATGGAGAGCACTGAAGCTTTCTTT. The encoded protein is CASTIMESTEAFF.

This clonotype was found many times. The chain has TRBV6-1 and TRBJ2-1; D remains unclear. The CDR3 loop spans 15 amino acids. The V gene lost 5 bases and the J gene lost 4 bases, with 15 bases spanning the gap. Germline lookup yields CDR1 MNHNS and CDR2 SASEGT. The CDR3, as DNA: TGTGCCAGCAGTCGGTTTCGGTGGGTTTACAATGAGCAGTTCTTC. As protein: CASSRFRWVYNEQFF.

With respect to this clonotype: One end of the junction does not line up with germline, which may come from a read error. This chain connects TRBV6-1 to TRBJ2-7, with 7 bases that match TRBD1. The CDR3 extends over 14 amino acids. Germline lookup yields CDR1 MNHNS and CDR2 SASEGT. The CDR3 region has the DNA TGTGCCAGCAGTGAAGTGACAGGGAGTTACGGGCAGTACTTC. It specifies CASSEVTGSYGQYF.

In its sample, this clonotype was seen many times. The chain couples TRBV11-3 to TRBJ2-2; 8 bases line up with TRBD1. This CDR3 region has 17 residues. CDR1 is SGHNT, CDR2 YENEEA, per germline. V shed 5 bases and J 4 bases; nucleotides not matched to a gene: 12. The CDR3 region is CASSARQGLIGTGELFF. The CDR3 DNA is TGTGCCAGCAGCGCCCGACAGGGGTTGATCGGCACCGGGGAGCTGTTTTTT.

This clonotype has at least ten counts. The chain uses TRBV20-1 and TRBJ2-2, with 11 bases that match TRBD2. V gave up 1 base and J gave up 0 bases; unmatched junction bases: 4. The V gene's germline CDR1 is DFQATT and CDR2 SNEGSKA (reference sequence). The CDR3 totals 17 residues. CDR3 protein: CSARAVTSGANTGELFF. For the CDR3, the DNA is TGCAGTGCTAGAGCAGTGACTAGCGGGGCGAACACCGGGGAGCTGTTTTTT.

The sample holds many counts of this clonotype. V usage is TRBV5-1 and J usage is TRBJ2-7; D might be TRBD1 (6 bases). Germline V gene sequence: CDR1 SGHRS, CDR2 YFSETQ. The CDR3 totals 15 residues. Trimming shortened V by 0 bases and J by 2 bases, and 12 bases separated the two germline ends. The CDR3 DNA reads TGCGCCAGCAGCTTGGGGGCCTCAGGGGCCTACGAGCAGTACTTC. It encodes CASSLGASGAYEQYF.

This clonotype has a count of ten or more. The chain links TRBV7-3 to TRBJ2-3, with TRBD2 matching over 7 bases. Unmatched junction bases numbered 9, after V lost 4 bases and J lost 2 bases. The V gene's germline CDR1 is SGHTA and CDR2 FQGTGA. The CDR3 spans 16 residues. CDR3 protein: CASSYTGLSPTDTQYF. CDR3 sequence (DNA): TGTGCCAGCAGCTATACGGGACTATCCCCCACAGATACGCAGTATTTT.

The J gene is TRBJ2-7, the V gene TRBV7-2; TRBD2 aligns across 9 bases. The CDR3 covers 15 residues. Germline trimming cut 5 bases from V and 0 bases from J; bases unmatched to any gene: 5. The germline V gene has CDR1 SGHTA and CDR2 FQGNSA. The CDR3 protein is CASSMTSGSSYEQYF. CDR3 DNA: TGTGCCAGCAGCATGACTAGCGGAAGCTCCTACGAGCAGTACTTC.

This clonotype occurred a few times. The rearrangement uses TRBV3-1 and TRBJ1-2; no firm D call. The V end was cut by 0 bases, the J end by 7 bases, with 18 bases between. Germline CDR1 is LGHDT and CDR2 is YNNKEL (reference sequence). This CDR3 is built from 16 residues. The CDR3: CASSQELLGNIGGYTF. As DNA, the CDR3 is TGTGCCAGCAGCCAAGAATTGCTGGGGAATATCGGTGGCTACACCTTC.

The V and J genes are TRBV5-1 and TRBJ2-5; D is ambiguous. The CDR3 loop spans 14 amino acids. Germline values: CDR1 SGHRS, CDR2 YFSETQ. V shed 1 base and J shed 3 bases, with 10 bases lying between them. The CDR3 sequence: CASSLLGSEETQYF. The CDR3 DNA reads as TGCGCCAGCAGCTTGTTGGGGTCAGAAGAGACCCAGTACTTC.

The V gene is TRBV29-1, the J gene TRBJ2-3; no reliable D call. Trimming pared 4 bases from V and 2 bases from J, leaving 13 bases between. This CDR3 has 14 residues. CDR1 is SQVTM, CDR2 ANQGSEA, per germline. CDR3 nucleotides: TGCAGCGTTGGAGACAACCGTTACACAGATACGCAGTATTTT. Translating gives CSVGDNRYTDTQYF.

The rearrangement joins TRBV3-1 to TRBJ1-4; D is possibly TRBD1 (6 bases). Germline assignment: CDR1 LGHDT and CDR2 YNNKEL (reference sequence). This CDR3 is built from 16 residues. Between the trimmed V and J ends, which lost 0 bases and 11 bases, there was a span of 19 bases. The CDR3 nucleotides are TGTGCCAGCAGCCAAGAGGACAGTTCCCGGGGAGGGAAACTGTTTTTT. It codes for CASSQEDSSRGGKLFF.